This TCR beta chain was recorded in a study of human T cells and chemical hapten exposure. Study-wide results and caveats: High-frequency TCRs, those above 1 in 1000, stayed the same after DPC sensitization.

The CDR3 has 15 amino acids. Germline V gene data show CDR1 as GTSNPN and CDR2 as SVGIG (reference sequence). V dropped 2 bases and J dropped 6; count of bases not matched to a gene: 9. Time point reported: pre-sensitization, week 0. Treatment denoted: therapeutic diphenylcyclopropenone sensitization with weekly scalp DPC. This clonotype was counted at least ten times. The antigen remains unidentified. TCRdb processed the RACE reads anew with MiXCR; each CDR3 protein has one entry. The table shows 55,000 to 75,000 distinct CDR3 sequences, with 5.5% to 7.5% occurring only once. This sample comprised whole blood, obtained in connection with sensitization to the hapten diphenylcyclopropenone (DPC). This chain connects TRBV30 to TRBJ1-5, with 8 bases lining up with TRBD1. The receptor was derived from a woman in her 30s with alopecia areata. Some clones in this sample may be carry-over from other donors' samples. The CDR3 nucleotides are TGTGCCTGGAGTACTCGGAGGACAGGGTCTCAGCCCCAGCATTTT. Residues: CAWSTRRTGSQPQHF.